This section outlines one TCR beta chain sequence together with its context. The V segment lost 7 bases and the J segment 2 bases; nucleotides outside the gene matches: 11. The CDR3 totals 17 residues. CDR1 and CDR2 (germline): MNHEY, SMNVEV (reference sequence). The data originate from a study of blood T cell repertoires in COVID-19. The wider study: The analysed material was cDNA or gDNA that came from T cells, B-cell-depleted T cells, or PBMCs.

Participants were aged roughly 18 to 90 years from approximately 24 US areas. In the original workflow: Estimation of nucleated cell counts was performed using reference gene primer amplification. Assay: immunoSEQ multiplex PCR; the TCRdb copy retains only in-frame clones and omits some. V, J and clone size were drawn from that table, and D and trimming were deduced from the DNA. The profile shows fewer than 300,000 clones, roughly four fifths of them singletons. This rearrangement joins TRBV27 to TRBJ2-2; 9 bases match TRBD2. The specimen sequenced was PBMCs or T cells enriched from blood (not recorded which). The TCR originated in a man aged 35-49 years who had been exposed to COVID-19. In DNA, the CDR3 is TGTGCCAGCATGGGGATAGCGGGAGTTGTTAACACCGGGGAGCTGTTTTTT. Its translation is CASMGIAGVVNTGELFF.